A selection of T cell receptor beta chains follows, all from one sample in a study of metastatic and nonmetastatic thyroid tumors. TCRdb used MiXCR to call clones anew from the PCR reads. The data hold approximately 25,000 clones, with about a quarter observed a single time. The sequenced sample was blood. These receptors all stem from a male donor with papillary thyroid cancer or a benign thyroid nodule (not recorded which). Some clones in this sample may be carry-over from other donors' samples. Both conserved end residues are part of each CDR3. The D gene is left open where the match is weak. A clone size is listed for some rows: how often the clone was seen (once, few, many), or a class if it is expanded.

clone size: NA; D gene: TRBD2; J gene: TRBJ2-1; V gene: TRBV20-1; CDR3 protein: CSARDETSGGRRQFF; CDR3 DNA: TGCAGTGCTAGAGATGAGACTAGCGGGGGCCGTCGGCAGTTCTTC
clone size: many; D gene: TRBD2; J gene: TRBJ2-5; V gene: TRBV27; CDR3 protein: CASSRGRAGGTETQYF; CDR3 DNA: TGTGCCAGCAGTAGGGGCCGAGCGGGAGGTACAGAGACCCAGTACTTC
clone size: many; D gene: NA; J gene: TRBJ2-1; V gene: TRBV9; CDR3 protein: CASSVAGTVAGVYNEQFF; CDR3 DNA: TGTGCCAGCAGCGTAGCGGGTACGGTGGCAGGGGTGTACAATGAGCAGTTCTTC
clone size: NA; D gene: TRBD2; J gene: TRBJ2-1; V gene: TRBV28; CDR3 protein: CASSGLGLAGGPYNEQFF; CDR3 DNA: TGTGCCAGCAGTGGCCTGGGACTAGCGGGAGGCCCCTACAATGAGCAGTTCTTC
clone size: NA; D gene: NA; J gene: TRBJ2-7; V gene: TRBV4-1; CDR3 protein: CASSQPSGYEQYF; CDR3 DNA: TGCGCCAGCAGCCAACCCAGCGGCTACGAGCAGTACTTC
clone size: NA; D gene: NA; J gene: TRBJ2-7; V gene: TRBV6-2/TRBV6-3; CDR3 protein: CASSFDGTYEQYF; CDR3 DNA: TGTGCCAGCAGTTTTGACGGGACCTACGAGCAGTACTTC
clone size: few; D gene: TRBD2; J gene: TRBJ2-7; V gene: TRBV6-1; CDR3 protein: CASLADGISYEQYF; CDR3 DNA: TGTGCCAGCCTAGCGGACGGGATCTCATACGAGCAGTACTTC
clone size: NA; D gene: NA; J gene: TRBJ1-6; V gene: TRBV5-8; CDR3 protein: CASSRSVQLLNSPLHF; CDR3 DNA: TGTGCCAGCAGCCGATCGGTACAACTCTTAAACTCACCCCTCCACTTT
clone size: NA; D gene: NA; J gene: TRBJ2-4; V gene: TRBV11-2; CDR3 protein: CASSYGREGGNIKYF; CDR3 DNA: TGTGCCAGCAGCTATGGACGCGAAGGGGGAAACATTAAGTACTTC
clone size: many; D gene: NA; J gene: TRBJ1-5; V gene: TRBV10-3; CDR3 protein: CAISEFGNQPQHF; CDR3 DNA: TGTGCCATCAGTGAGTTCGGAAATCAGCCCCAGCATTTT
clone size: once; D gene: NA; J gene: TRBJ2-2; V gene: TRBV20-1; CDR3 protein: CSARDSWEGPTGELFF; CDR3 DNA: TGCAGTGCTAGAGATTCATGGGAAGGGCCCACCGGGGAGCTGTTTTTT
clone size: NA; D gene: TRBD2; J gene: TRBJ2-1; V gene: TRBV9; CDR3 protein: CASSVGSSGTLRAYNEQFF; CDR3 DNA: TGTGCCAGCAGCGTAGGATCTAGCGGGACCCTGAGAGCCTACAATGAGCAGTTCTTC
clone size: many; D gene: TRBD1; J gene: TRBJ1-1; V gene: TRBV27; CDR3 protein: CASSSTRQGGTEAFF; CDR3 DNA: TGTGCCAGCAGTTCTACTCGACAGGGGGGCACTGAAGCTTTCTTT
clone size: NA; D gene: NA; J gene: TRBJ1-6; V gene: TRBV6-5; CDR3 protein: CASSYSGQNNSPLHF; CDR3 DNA: TGTGCCAGCAGTTACTCTGGACAGAATAATTCACCCCTCCACTTT
clone size: many; D gene: NA; J gene: TRBJ2-3; V gene: TRBV7-9; CDR3 protein: CASSRAGTDTQYF; CDR3 DNA: TGTGCCAGCAGCCGCGCGGGCACAGATACGCAGTATTTT
clone size: few; D gene: NA; J gene: TRBJ1-5; V gene: TRBV6-1; CDR3 protein: CARGEVGRANQPQHF; CDR3 DNA: TGTGCCAGAGGTGAAGTAGGCAGAGCCAATCAGCCCCAGCATTTT
clone size: NA; D gene: NA; J gene: TRBJ2-7; V gene: TRBV7-3; CDR3 protein: CARSLLSKGAQQYF; CDR3 DNA: TGTGCCCGCAGCTTATTGTCCAAAGGTGCGCAGCAGTACTTC
clone size: many; D gene: TRBD1; J gene: TRBJ2-3; V gene: TRBV6-1; CDR3 protein: CAIGRGPSTDTQYF; CDR3 DNA: TGTGCCATCGGAAGGGGGCCGTCCACAGATACGCAGTATTTT
clone size: few; D gene: NA; J gene: TRBJ2-1; V gene: TRBV28; CDR3 protein: CASSPGGPEQFF; CDR3 DNA: TGTGCCAGCAGTCCCGGGGGGCCCGAGCAGTTCTTC
clone size: medium-sized; D gene: NA; J gene: TRBJ2-7; V gene: TRBV7-2; CDR3 protein: CASSSFNSYEQYF; CDR3 DNA: TGTGCCAGCAGCTCCTTTAACAGCTACGAGCAGTACTTC
clone size: medium-sized; D gene: NA; J gene: TRBJ1-6; V gene: TRBV12-3/TRBV12-4; CDR3 protein: CASSLTRGSYNSPLHF; CDR3 DNA: TGTGCCAGCAGTTTAACCAGGGGATCCTATAATTCACCCCTCCACTTT
clone size: medium-sized; D gene: TRBD1; J gene: TRBJ2-7; V gene: TRBV7-3; CDR3 protein: CASSYSQFSGTGSSYEQYF; CDR3 DNA: TGTGCCAGCAGCTACAGTCAATTCTCCGGGACAGGAAGCTCCTACGAGCAGTACTTC
clone size: NA; D gene: NA; J gene: TRBJ2-5; V gene: TRBV7-2; CDR3 protein: CASSPSRRARAQYF; CDR3 DNA: TGTGCCAGCAGCCCCTCCCGGAGGGCCCGGGCCCAGTACTTC
clone size: many; D gene: NA; J gene: TRBJ2-1; V gene: TRBV7-2; CDR3 protein: CASSLARSHNEQFF; CDR3 DNA: TGTGCCAGCAGCTTAGCCAGGTCCCACAATGAGCAGTTCTTC
clone size: NA; D gene: TRBD1; J gene: TRBJ1-5; V gene: TRBV12-3/TRBV12-4; CDR3 protein: CASSRDRWGDQPQHF; CDR3 DNA: TGTGCCAGCAGTAGGGACAGATGGGGGGATCAGCCCCAGCATTTT
clone size: many; D gene: NA; J gene: TRBJ2-7; V gene: TRBV7-8; CDR3 protein: CASSPGRPAVEQYF; CDR3 DNA: TGTGCCAGCAGCCCTGGCCGGCCGGCCGTCGAGCAGTACTTC
clone size: few; D gene: TRBD1; J gene: TRBJ2-7; V gene: TRBV6-2/TRBV6-3; CDR3 protein: CASSYSTDRGSGEQYF; CDR3 DNA: TGTGCCAGCAGTTACAGCACCGACAGGGGTTCGGGTGAGCAGTACTTC
clone size: medium-sized; D gene: TRBD2; J gene: TRBJ2-7; V gene: TRBV5-1; CDR3 protein: CASSTWTSGLSSYEQYF; CDR3 DNA: TGCGCCAGCAGCACCTGGACTAGCGGGTTGAGCTCCTACGAGCAGTACTTC
clone size: NA; D gene: NA; J gene: TRBJ1-2; V gene: TRBV5-1; CDR3 protein: CASSPGGWESYTF; CDR3 DNA: TGCGCCAGCAGCCCCGGGGGGTGGGAGAGCTACACCTTC
clone size: NA; D gene: NA; J gene: TRBJ2-7; V gene: TRBV9; CDR3 protein: CASSPGNFYEQYF; CDR3 DNA: TGTGCCAGCAGCCCGGGCAATTTCTACGAGCAGTACTTC
clone size: medium-sized; D gene: NA; J gene: TRBJ1-5; V gene: TRBV18; CDR3 protein: CASSPLGRFNQPQHF; CDR3 DNA: TGTGCCAGCTCACCACTCGGCAGGTTCAATCAGCCCCAGCATTTT
clone size: many; D gene: TRBD2; J gene: TRBJ2-1; V gene: TRBV5-8; CDR3 protein: CASSLELAGQFF; CDR3 DNA: TGTGCCAGCAGCTTGGAGCTAGCGGGGCAGTTCTTC
clone size: NA; D gene: NA; J gene: TRBJ2-3; V gene: TRBV20-1; CDR3 protein: CSVGSPSTDTQYF; CDR3 DNA: TGCAGTGTTGGGTCACCTAGCACAGATACGCAGTATTTT
clone size: few; D gene: TRBD2; J gene: TRBJ2-3; V gene: TRBV20-1; CDR3 protein: CSAPGLAGMGTDTQYF; CDR3 DNA: TGCAGTGCTCCAGGACTAGCGGGAATGGGCACAGATACGCAGTATTTT
clone size: few; D gene: NA; J gene: TRBJ2-7; V gene: TRBV27; CDR3 protein: CASSFVGSHEQYF; CDR3 DNA: TGTGCCAGCAGTTTTGTAGGCTCCCACGAGCAGTACTTC
clone size: NA; D gene: NA; J gene: TRBJ2-7; V gene: TRBV5-4; CDR3 protein: CASSSCDYSYEHYF; CDR3 DNA: TGTGCCAGCAGCTCCTGTGACTACTCCTACGAGCATTACTTC
clone size: many; D gene: NA; J gene: TRBJ2-1; V gene: TRBV16; CDR3 protein: CASSQKLSNEQFF; CDR3 DNA: TGTGCCAGCAGCCAAAAATTGTCAAATGAGCAGTTCTTC
clone size: many; D gene: NA; J gene: TRBJ2-1; V gene: TRBV20-1; CDR3 protein: CSGKVREQFF; CDR3 DNA: TGCAGTGGGAAAGTCCGGGAGCAGTTCTTC
clone size: few; D gene: TRBD1; J gene: TRBJ1-6; V gene: TRBV9; CDR3 protein: CASSLGTGISSYNSPLHF; CDR3 DNA: TGTGCCAGCAGCCTAGGGACAGGGATTAGCTCCTATAATTCACCCCTCCACTTT
clone size: NA; D gene: NA; J gene: TRBJ2-2; V gene: TRBV28; CDR3 protein: CASGPGVVSAGELFF; CDR3 DNA: TGTGCCAGCGGACCAGGGGTAGTCTCGGCCGGGGAGCTGTTTTTT
clone size: NA; D gene: TRBD2; J gene: TRBJ2-2; V gene: TRBV3-1; CDR3 protein: CASSPAGEVTGELFF; CDR3 DNA: TGTGCCAGCAGCCCAGCGGGAGAGGTCACCGGGGAGCTGTTTTTT
clone size: many; D gene: TRBD1; J gene: TRBJ2-7; V gene: TRBV2; CDR3 protein: CATRDREYEQYF; CDR3 DNA: TGTGCCACTCGGGACAGGGAGTACGAGCAGTACTTC
clone size: NA; D gene: TRBD1; J gene: TRBJ1-6; V gene: TRBV11-2; CDR3 protein: CASSRGQGAYNSPLHF; CDR3 DNA: TGTGCCAGCAGCCGCGGACAGGGGGCCTATAATTCACCCCTCCACTTT
clone size: NA; D gene: NA; J gene: TRBJ2-1; V gene: TRBV11-3; CDR3 protein: CAISSPSGTNEQFF; CDR3 DNA: TGTGCCATCAGCTCACCCAGTGGGACGAATGAGCAGTTCTTC
clone size: NA; D gene: TRBD1; J gene: TRBJ2-1; V gene: TRBV24-1; CDR3 protein: CATSVPVLGQGSYIEQFF; CDR3 DNA: TGTGCCACCAGTGTCCCGGTTTTGGGACAGGGATCCTACATTGAGCAGTTCTTC
clone size: many; D gene: TRBD2; J gene: TRBJ2-1; V gene: TRBV4-2; CDR3 protein: CASSQARLAARGEQFF; CDR3 DNA: TGTGCCAGCAGCCAAGCCCGTCTAGCGGCCCGGGGCGAGCAGTTCTTC
clone size: NA; D gene: TRBD1; J gene: TRBJ1-1; V gene: TRBV18; CDR3 protein: CASSRDRGFGNTEAFF; CDR3 DNA: TGTGCCAGCTCAAGGGACAGGGGGTTCGGGAACACTGAAGCTTTCTTT
clone size: NA; D gene: TRBD1; J gene: TRBJ2-7; V gene: TRBV5-5; CDR3 protein: CASRYNPGTGPYEQYF; CDR3 DNA: TGTGCCAGCAGATATAATCCCGGGACAGGTCCCTACGAGCAGTACTTC
clone size: NA; D gene: NA; J gene: TRBJ2-3; V gene: TRBV9; CDR3 protein: CASSVGSGREPLYTQYF; CDR3 DNA: TGTGCCAGCAGCGTAGGAAGTGGGCGGGAACCGTTATATACGCAGTATTTT
clone size: NA; D gene: TRBD1; J gene: TRBJ2-7; V gene: TRBV6-1; CDR3 protein: CASSPAGTGMYEQYF; CDR3 DNA: TGTGCCAGCTCCCCCGCCGGGACAGGAATGTACGAGCAGTACTTC
clone size: many; D gene: NA; J gene: TRBJ2-7; V gene: TRBV7-2; CDR3 protein: CASSLVSGQNYEQYF; CDR3 DNA: TGTGCCAGCAGCTTAGTCTCGGGACAAAACTACGAGCAGTACTTC
clone size: few; D gene: TRBD2; J gene: TRBJ2-2; V gene: TRBV28; CDR3 protein: CASSFRTGTSGTGELSF; CDR3 DNA: TGTGCCAGCAGTTTTCGTACGGGAACTAGCGGCACCGGGGAGCTGTCTTTT
clone size: NA; D gene: NA; J gene: TRBJ2-3; V gene: TRBV20-1; CDR3 protein: CSARDKVTSTDTQYF; CDR3 DNA: TGCAGTGCTAGAGATAAGGTTACTAGCACAGATACGCAGTATTTT
clone size: many; D gene: NA; J gene: TRBJ1-1; V gene: TRBV7-9; CDR3 protein: CASSLVLNTEAFF; CDR3 DNA: TGTGCCAGCAGCTTAGTACTGAACACTGAAGCTTTCTTT
clone size: many; D gene: TRBD2; J gene: TRBJ2-1; V gene: TRBV2; CDR3 protein: CASSEGLAGVNEQFF; CDR3 DNA: TGTGCCAGCAGTGAGGGGCTAGCGGGAGTCAATGAGCAGTTCTTC